Given below is one T cell receptor (beta chain) in context. Its cognate antigen is unknown. The data were obtained in a study of CD8 T cells in Susac syndrome. The V end was cut by 2 bases, the J end by 2 bases, with 9 bases between. The germline gives CDR1 SGHTA, CDR2 FQGNSA. The CDR3 covers 14 residues. Study outcomes and limitations: It was acknowledged in the study that the number of individuals who were included in its TCR sequencing and HLA analysis was relatively small.

RNA amounts of about 0.5 to 1 ug underwent reverse transcription with random hexamers. Across 54 Vbeta and 13 Jbeta, TCR beta CDR3 was amplified with immunoSEQ multiplex PCR. TCRdb reprocessed the immunoSEQ multiplex PCR reads with MiXCR, giving one entry per CDR3 protein. The sample shows over 100,000 distinct CDR3 sequences, over 90% of them seen only once. The chain carries TRBV7-2 and TRBJ2-5; a possible D gene is TRBD2 (6 bases). Sequencing input: CD4+ T cells from PBMCs. The TCR comes from a human donor with Susac syndrome. The CDR3 DNA follows: TGTGCCAGCAGCTTATTTGGGGGGCAAGAGACCCAGTACTTC. It encodes CASSLFGGQETQYF.